The 17 T cell receptor beta chains below come from one sample, sequenced in a study of metastatic and nonmetastatic thyroid tumors. No treatment had been given to any patient before thyroid surgery. TCRdb re-called the PCR reads with MiXCR. Seen here are 35,000 to 45,000 clones, roughly 3.2% observed once, and the top ten hold approximately 9.8%. Sequencing was performed on blood. These receptors all come from a female donor with papillary thyroid cancer or a benign thyroid nodule (not recorded which). Some clones in this sample may be carry-over from other donors' samples.

To note about this clone: With a much larger clone just one base away, this may be a read error. This sample includes further DNA sequences coding for the same CDR3. The rearrangement joins TRBV30 to TRBJ2-5, with 9 bases identical to TRBD2. Germline values: CDR1 GTSNPN, CDR2 SVGIG (reference sequence). The CDR3 has 15 residues. CDR3 protein: CAWSRAGGATETQYF. The CDR3 bases are TGTGCCTGGAGCCGGGCGGGAGGGGCTACGGAGACCCAGTATTTC.

This clone showed up many times. V is TRBV6-6 and J is TRBJ1-1, with no clear D. V shed 2 bases and J shed 2 bases, with 15 bases lying between them. Germline CDR1 is MNHNY and CDR2 is SVGAGI (reference sequence). This CDR3 contains 16 residues. The CDR3 DNA reads as TGTGCCAGCAGTTACATACAGAGGGCGCGAAACACTGAAGCTTTCTTT. It codes for CASSYIQRARNTEAFF.

This clone occurred many times. The J gene is TRBJ1-4, the V gene TRBV9, with TRBD1 matching 7 bases. The junction had 7 bases not matched to a gene; V was cut back by 4 bases and J by 4 bases. This CDR3 has 15 residues. Per germline, CDR1 SGDLS and CDR2 YYNGEE. CDR3 residues: CASSRLTGLNEKLFF. DNA of the CDR3: TGTGCCAGCAGCCGCCTGACAGGGCTTAATGAAAAACTGTTTTTT.

This clone was recorded a few times. This chain links TRBV6-1 with TRBJ2-3, with D perhaps matching TRBD1 or TRBD2 (5 bases each). Germline V gives CDR1 MNHNS, CDR2 SASEGT. Between the trimmed V and J ends, which lost 6 bases and 4 bases, there was a span of 14 bases. The CDR3 runs 14 residues. The CDR3 loop is CASSDAGAADTQYF. CDR3 in DNA: TGTGCCAGCAGCGACGCCGGGGCCGCAGATACGCAGTATTTT.

V and J are TRBV5-1 and TRBJ2-7; no definite D call. The germline V gene encodes CDR1 SGHRS and CDR2 YFSETQ. This CDR3 region has 12 residues. Deletions cut 5 bases from V and 6 bases from J, with 12 bases between. In DNA, the CDR3 is TGCGCCAGCAGAGGCGAGGCGGTCGAGCAGTACTTC. Residues: CASRGEAVEQYF.

The chain employs TRBV20-1 and TRBJ2-1; 15 nucleotides agree with TRBD2. The CDR3 totals 15 residues. V shed 0 bases and J 8 bases; nucleotides not matched to a gene: 2. The V gene's germline CDR1 is DFQATT and CDR2 SNEGSKA (reference sequence). CDR3 region: CSARDGTSGRHEQFF. CDR3 DNA sequence: TGCAGTGCTAGAGATGGGACTAGCGGGAGGCATGAGCAGTTCTTC.

This clone was found many times. This chain uses TRBV5-5 with TRBJ2-3, with 9 bases fitting TRBD2. Trimming at V came to 4 bases and at J to 0 bases, leaving 12 bases not matched to a gene. The CDR3 is 18 amino acids. Germline-derived CDR1 and CDR2 are SGHKS and YYEKEE (reference sequence). The CDR3 protein is CASSLGAGGRVSTDTQYF. The CDR3 DNA follows: TGTGCCAGCAGCCTAGGAGCGGGAGGCCGCGTTAGCACAGATACGCAGTATTTT.

This clone was detected ten times or more. A read error may be the cause here, since a much bigger clone is one base away. The rearrangement joins TRBV30 to TRBJ1-1; D uncertain. The CDR3 runs 12 residues. Germline V gene sequence: CDR1 GTSNPN, CDR2 SVGIG (reference sequence). The CDR3 spells CAWWKGSAEAVF. The DNA of the CDR3 is TGTGCCTGGTGGAAGGGATCGGCTGAAGCTGTCTTT.

The chain links TRBV30 to TRBJ2-1; 7 bases align to TRBD2. The CDR3 is 16 amino acids. J lost 5 bases, V lost 0 bases, and 10 bases had no gene match. Germline V gene data show CDR1 as GTSNPN and CDR2 as SVGIG (reference sequence). In DNA, the CDR3 is TGTGCCTGGAGTGTTCGGGGCGGGAGCCCTAACAATGAGCAGTTCTTC. Translation: CAWSVRGGSPNNEQFF.

This clone appeared many times. The chain joins TRBV11-3 to TRBJ2-5; 9 positions agree with TRBD2. Germline loops: CDR1 SGHNT, CDR2 YENEEA. The CDR3 covers 14 residues. V lost 3 bases to trimming and J lost 4 bases; unmatched junction nucleotides: 3. The chain's CDR3 is CASSFSGSGETQYF. The CDR3 bases are TGTGCCAGCAGCTTTAGCGGGAGCGGAGAGACCCAGTACTTC.

This clone has ten or more counts. This rearrangement joins TRBV27 to TRBJ2-7, with no clear D. Trimming took off 1 base at V and 0 bases at J, with 10 bases between the two ends. The germline V gene encodes CDR1 MNHEY and CDR2 SMNVEV (reference sequence). The CDR3 length is 15 residues. The chain's CDR3 is CASSLFFRNSYEQYF. The CDR3 bases are TGTGCCAGCAGTTTATTTTTCAGGAACTCCTACGAGCAGTACTTC.

This clone was detected a few times. V and J are TRBV24-1 and TRBJ2-2; no clear D gene. V was cut by 2 bases and J by 3 bases, with 6 bases left in between. Per germline, CDR1 KGHDR and CDR2 SFDVKD. The CDR3 length is 14 residues. CDR3 coding DNA: TGTGCCACCAGTGATTATAGGGACACCGGGGAGCTGTTTTTT. Its protein product is CATSDYRDTGELFF.

Ten or more counts support this clone. The chain is built from TRBV5-1 and TRBJ2-7, with D perhaps assigned TRBD1 or TRBD2 (5 bases each). V lost 6 bases and J lost 3, with 16 bases in between. In germline, CDR1 is SGHRS, CDR2 YFSETQ. The CDR3 is 14 amino acids. CDR3 sequence reads: CASNEGPGRYEQYF. The DNA for the CDR3 is TGCGCCAGCAACGAGGGACCCGGACGCTACGAGCAGTACTTC. Full variable domain (rest looked up from reference TRBV5-1 and TRBJ2-7): KAGVTQTPRYLIKTRGQQVTLSCSPISGHRSVSWYQQTPGQGLQFLFEYFSETQRNKGNFPGRFSGRQFSNSRSEMNVSTLELGDSALYLCASNEGPGRYEQYFGPGTRLTVT.

This clone was detected a few times. The chain couples TRBV28 to TRBJ2-7, with 13 bases fitting TRBD2. CDR1 is MDHEN, CDR2 SYDVKM, per germline. The CDR3 totals 20 residues. After removal of 7 bases from V and 0 bases from J, the junction contained 18 bases not matched to a gene. The CDR3 loop reads CASKTSGRTYYRPGSYEQYF. The DNA of the CDR3 is TGTGCCAGCAAGACTAGCGGGAGGACTTACTACAGGCCTGGCTCCTACGAGCAGTACTTC. The full variable domain, completed using reference TRBV28 and TRBJ2-7, is DVKVTQSSRYLVKRTGEKVFLECVQDMDHENMFWYRQDPGLGLRLIYFSYDVKMKEKGDIPEGYSVSREKKERFSLILESASTNQTSMYLCASKTSGRTYYRPGSYEQYFGPGTRLTVT.

This clone occurred a few times. Germline is not matched at one junction end, which may reflect a read error. The chain carries TRBV7-6 and TRBJ2-7; D possibly uses TRBD1 or TRBD2 (5 bases each). The CDR3 runs to 16 residues. Looked up from germline, CDR1 is SGHVS and CDR2 is FNYEAQ. The CDR3 is CASSRGDRAVSYEHYF. In DNA, the CDR3 is TGTGCCAGCAGCAGAGGGGACCGGGCGGTCTCCTACGAGCATTACTTC.

This clone was seen at least ten times. The V gene is TRBV5-4, the J gene TRBJ2-3, with D perhaps TRBD2 (6 bases). V was clipped by 5 bases and J by 3 bases, with 16 bases between them. This CDR3 has 15 amino acids. CDR1 and CDR2 (germline): SGHNT, YYREEE (reference sequence). CDR3 loop: CASRPGVGGTDTQYF. DNA of the CDR3: TGTGCCAGCAGACCTGGGGTCGGGGGTACAGATACGCAGTATTTT.

This clone was seen more than once but under ten times. V is TRBV27 and J is TRBJ2-1; a possible D gene is TRBD2 (7 bases). CDR3 length equals 14 residues. Per the germline V gene, CDR1 is MNHEY and CDR2 is SMNVEV (reference sequence). V was clipped by 8 bases and J by 3 bases, with 14 bases between them. The CDR3 region is CASGEGGYYNEQFF. CDR3 DNA sequence: TGTGCCAGCGGAGAGGGGGGGTACTACAATGAGCAGTTCTTC.